This T cell receptor beta chain was observed in a study of T-cell memory formation after mild COVID-19. Whole-study context: Clustering of TCRs was largely donor specific.

The CDR3 length is 14 residues. The germline V gene has CDR1 KGHSH and CDR2 LQKENI. V gave up 3 bases and J gave up 2 bases, with 8 bases separating them. 5'RACE with constant-segment primers built TCRalpha and TCRbeta cDNA libraries with UMIs. TCRdb redid the calling of the 5' RACE reads with MiXCR, one entry per CDR3 protein. Of about 160,000 distinct CDR3 sequences listed, about 28% are singletons. Sequencing used PBMCs or a T cell subset sorted from them (not recorded which). This chain connects TRBV18 to TRBJ1-3; no clear D gene. The sequence was collected from an adult woman who had mild COVID-19 (a few samples of this study predate the infection). Cell type and time point are not known. CDR3 region: CASSPAETGNTIYF. The CDR3 DNA sequence: TGTGCCAGCTCACCGGCGGAAACTGGAAACACCATATATTTT.